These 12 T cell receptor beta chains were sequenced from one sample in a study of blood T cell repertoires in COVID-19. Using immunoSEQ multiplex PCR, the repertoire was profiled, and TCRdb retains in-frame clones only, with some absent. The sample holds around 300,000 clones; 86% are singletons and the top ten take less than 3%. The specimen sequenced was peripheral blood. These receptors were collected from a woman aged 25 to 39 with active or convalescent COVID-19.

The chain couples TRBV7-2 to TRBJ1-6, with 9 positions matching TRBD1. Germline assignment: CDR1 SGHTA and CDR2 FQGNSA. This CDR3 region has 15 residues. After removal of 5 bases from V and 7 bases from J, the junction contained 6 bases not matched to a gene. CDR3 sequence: CASSVYRGQNSPLHF. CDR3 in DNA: TGTGCCAGCAGCGTCTACAGGGGGCAGAATTCACCCCTCCACTTT.

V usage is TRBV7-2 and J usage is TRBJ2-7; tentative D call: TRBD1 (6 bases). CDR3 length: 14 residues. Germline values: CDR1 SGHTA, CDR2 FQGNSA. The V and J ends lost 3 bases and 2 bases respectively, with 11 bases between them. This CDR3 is CASSLTPGAYEQYF. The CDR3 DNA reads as TGTGCCAGCAGCTTGACCCCAGGGGCCTACGAGCAGTACTTC.

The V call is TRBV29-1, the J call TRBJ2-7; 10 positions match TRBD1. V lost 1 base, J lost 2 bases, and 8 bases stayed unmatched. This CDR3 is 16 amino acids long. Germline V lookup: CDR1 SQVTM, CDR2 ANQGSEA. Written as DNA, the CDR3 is TGCAGCGTTGAAGTAGGAGGGACAGGGGATCCCTACGAGCAGTACTTC. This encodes CSVEVGGTGDPYEQYF.

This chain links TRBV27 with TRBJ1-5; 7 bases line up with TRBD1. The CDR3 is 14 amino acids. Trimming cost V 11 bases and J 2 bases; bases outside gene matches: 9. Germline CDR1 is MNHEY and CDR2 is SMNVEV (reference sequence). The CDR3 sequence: CAVGQGQGNQPQHF. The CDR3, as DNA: TGTGCCGTCGGCCAAGGACAGGGCAATCAGCCCCAGCATTTT.

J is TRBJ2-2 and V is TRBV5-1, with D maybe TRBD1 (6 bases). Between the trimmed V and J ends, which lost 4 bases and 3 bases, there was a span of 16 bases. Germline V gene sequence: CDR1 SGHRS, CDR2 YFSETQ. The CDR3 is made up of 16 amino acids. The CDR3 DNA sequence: TGCGCCAGCAGCCTACTACAGGGCAGACACACCGGGGAGCTGTTTTTT. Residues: CASSLLQGRHTGELFF.

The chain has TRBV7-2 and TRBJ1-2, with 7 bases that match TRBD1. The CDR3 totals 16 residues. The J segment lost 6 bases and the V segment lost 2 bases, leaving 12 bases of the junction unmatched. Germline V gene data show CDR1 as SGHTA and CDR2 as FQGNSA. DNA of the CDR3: TGTGCCAGCAGCTTAAGATGGGCAGGGGGAAGGGATGGCTACACCTTC. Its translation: CASSLRWAGGRDGYTF.

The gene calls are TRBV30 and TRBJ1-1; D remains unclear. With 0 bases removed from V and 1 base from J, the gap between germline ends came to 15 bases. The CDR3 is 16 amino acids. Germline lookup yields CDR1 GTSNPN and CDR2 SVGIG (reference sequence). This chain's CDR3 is CAWSVLSPTGNTEAFF. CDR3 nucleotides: TGTGCCTGGAGTGTACTCTCACCAACGGGGAACACTGAAGCTTTCTTT.

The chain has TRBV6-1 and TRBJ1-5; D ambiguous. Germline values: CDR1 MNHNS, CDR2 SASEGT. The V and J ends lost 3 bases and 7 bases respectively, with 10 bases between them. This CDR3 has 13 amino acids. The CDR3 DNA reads TGTGCCAGCAGTGAGACGGGCGGGCAGCCCCAGCATTTT. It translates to CASSETGGQPQHF.

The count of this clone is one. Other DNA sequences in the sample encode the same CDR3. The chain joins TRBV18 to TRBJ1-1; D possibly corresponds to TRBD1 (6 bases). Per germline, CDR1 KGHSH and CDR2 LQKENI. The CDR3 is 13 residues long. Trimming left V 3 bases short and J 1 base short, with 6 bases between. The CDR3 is CASSPGQNTEAFF. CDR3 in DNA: TGTGCCAGCTCACCGGGACAGAACACTGAAGCTTTCTTT.

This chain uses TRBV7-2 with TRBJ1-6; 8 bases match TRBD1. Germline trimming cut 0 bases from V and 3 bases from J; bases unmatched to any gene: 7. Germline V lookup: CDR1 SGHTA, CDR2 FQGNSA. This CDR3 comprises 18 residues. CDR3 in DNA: TGTGCCAGCAGCTTAGCGGGCCCAGGGGGCGGCTATAATTCACCCCTCCACTTT. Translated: CASSLAGPGGGYNSPLHF. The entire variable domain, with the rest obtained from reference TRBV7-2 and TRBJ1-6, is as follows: GAGVSQSPSNKVTEKGKDVELRCDPISGHTALYWYRQSLGQGLEFLIYFQGNSAPDKSGLPSDRFSAERTGGSVSTLTIQRTQQEDSAVYLCASSLAGPGGGYNSPLHFGNGTRLTVT.

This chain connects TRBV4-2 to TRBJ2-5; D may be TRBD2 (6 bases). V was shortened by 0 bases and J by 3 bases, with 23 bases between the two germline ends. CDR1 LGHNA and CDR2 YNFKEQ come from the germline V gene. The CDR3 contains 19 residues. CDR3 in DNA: TGTGCCAGCAGCCAAGATGGGTACGGGGAGGTTAACTTAAAAGAGACCCAGTACTTC. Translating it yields CASSQDGYGEVNLKETQYF.

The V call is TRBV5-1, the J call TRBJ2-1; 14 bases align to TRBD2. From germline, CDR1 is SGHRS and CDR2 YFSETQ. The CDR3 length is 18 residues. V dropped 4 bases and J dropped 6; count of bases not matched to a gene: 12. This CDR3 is CASSHRTSGGYIPNEQFF. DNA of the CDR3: TGCGCCAGCAGCCACAGGACTAGCGGGGGGTACATCCCCAATGAGCAGTTCTTC. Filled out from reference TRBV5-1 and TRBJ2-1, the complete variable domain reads KAGVTQTPRYLIKTRGQQVTLSCSPISGHRSVSWYQQTPGQGLQFLFEYFSETQRNKGNFPGRFSGRQFSNSRSEMNVSTLELGDSALYLCASSHRTSGGYIPNEQFFGPGTRLTVL.